This TCR beta chain was sequenced in a study of CDR3 diversity in severe acne. This clonotype was counted at least ten times. TCRdb re-derived calls from the PCR reads in MiXCR, one entry per CDR3 protein. The repertoire holds fewer than 90,000 distinct CDR3 sequences, around 50% seen once, with 9.5% to 13% in the top ten. The receptor comes from a male donor with severe acne vulgaris. Sequenced input: blood.

This CDR3 is CASSLTSGTISSEQFF. CDR3 DNA: TGTGCCAGCAGCTTAACCTCCGGGACTATTTCGTCTGAGCAGTTCTTC. This chain uses TRBV7-3 with TRBJ2-1, with 7 nucleotides matching TRBD2. Germline V CDR1 and CDR2: SGHTA, FQGTGA. The CDR3 length is 16 residues. V was pared by 0 bases and J by 9 bases, with 11 bases of the junction left unmatched.